The present T cell receptor beta chain was sequenced within a study of Ad26.COV2.S vaccination and SARS-CoV-2 variants. Across the study: Participants got Ad26.COV2.S intramuscularly, once or twice 56 days apart.

The V end lost 2 bases, the J end lost 2 bases, and 7 bases lay between the germline ends. This CDR3 comprises 13 residues. Germline CDR1 MNHEY, CDR2 SMNVEV (reference sequence). Findings and limits, study-wide: Spike-specific TCR breadth in vaccine recipients exceeded that seen in placebo recipients. Substantial breadth was reportedly displayed by spike-specific CD8+ and CD4+ T cell responses after vaccination.

Profiling relied on immunoSEQ multiplex PCR, and the TCRdb table lists in-frame clones only, not all of them. The data hold about 680,000 clones, with 89% observed a single time. Treatment denoted: some 20 received Ad26.COV2.S at low or high dose, single or two shots; roughly 5 received placebo; per-sample allocation not given. Following the first vaccine or placebo injection, samples were taken on day 63. In the case of this clone: Its target is not known.

This chain joins TRBV27 and TRBJ2-7; D perhaps matches TRBD2 (5 bases). The TCR originated in a person aged 18-60 years who received the Ad26.COV2.S COVID-19 vaccine or a placebo. The material sequenced was peripheral blood, taken in a trial of Ad26.COV2.S vaccine versus placebo. Here the CDR3 DNA reads TGTGCCAGCAGTTTAAAACTAGCCTACGAGCAGTACTTC. Encoded protein: CASSLKLAYEQYF.